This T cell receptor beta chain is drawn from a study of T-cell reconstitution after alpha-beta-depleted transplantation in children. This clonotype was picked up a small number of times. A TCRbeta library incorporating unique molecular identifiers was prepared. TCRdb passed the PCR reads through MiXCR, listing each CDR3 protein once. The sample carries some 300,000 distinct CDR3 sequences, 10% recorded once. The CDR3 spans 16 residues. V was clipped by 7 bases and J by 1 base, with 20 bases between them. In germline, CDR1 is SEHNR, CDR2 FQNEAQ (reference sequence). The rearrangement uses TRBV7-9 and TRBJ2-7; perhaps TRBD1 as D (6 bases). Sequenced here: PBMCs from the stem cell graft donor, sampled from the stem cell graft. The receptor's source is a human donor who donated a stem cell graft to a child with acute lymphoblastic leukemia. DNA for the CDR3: TGTGCCAGCATAGCCACCGGGACACCAGATTCCTACGAGCAGTACTTC. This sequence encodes CASIATGTPDSYEQYF.